This T cell receptor beta chain was recorded in a study of OX40 agonist ivuxolimab in advanced cancers. Study overall: Six ivuxolimab dose levels, 0.01 to 10 mg/kg, were given intravenously every 2 weeks.

Here immunoSEQ multiplex PCR was the method, and the copy in TCRdb shows in-frame clones only, minus some. This sample yields tens of thousands of clones, of which about 93% are seen a single time; around 15% belongs to the top ten. Germline CDR1 LNHDA, CDR2 SQIVND (reference sequence). This CDR3 is built from 12 residues. The V gene lost 7 bases and the J gene lost 3 bases, with 9 bases spanning the gap. The V gene is TRBV19, the J gene TRBJ1-1; D not certain. Here the sequenced sample was CD4+ or CD8+ T cells sorted from blood, taken in a trial of the OX40 agonist ivuxolimab. The source of this sequence is an adult with an advanced solid tumor such as melanoma, head and neck, liver or kidney cancer. The chain's CDR3 is CASKIGYTEAFF. The CDR3 DNA is TGTGCCAGTAAAATCGGGTACACTGAAGCTTTCTTT.